The 13 T cell receptor beta chains in this list originate from one sample, sequenced in a study of human T cells and chemical hapten exposure. TCRdb called the RACE reads again in MiXCR, with one record for every CDR3 protein. The sample carries 380,000 or so distinct CDR3 sequences, roughly 4.8% recorded once. Time point defined: patch test 1, 2 weeks after DPC sensitization. Treatment in this sample: therapeutic diphenylcyclopropenone sensitization with weekly scalp DPC. Sequenced material: whole blood, taken in connection with sensitization to the hapten diphenylcyclopropenone (DPC). Receptors were obtained from a woman aged 45-65 years with alopecia areata. Some clones in this sample may be carry-over from other donors' samples.

This clonotype occurred many times. The chain combines TRBV12-3 or TRBV12-4 with TRBJ2-7; tentative D call: TRBD1 (6 bases). The CDR3 runs to 13 residues. V was trimmed by 6 bases and J by 2 bases, leaving 11 bases between them. The CDR3 coding sequence is TGTGCCAGCAGGCCTACAGGGACCTACGAGCAGTACTTC. This codes for CASRPTGTYEQYF.

A few counts support this clonotype. The rearrangement joins TRBV7-2 to TRBJ2-3; D is unclear. Trimming took off 1 base at V and 5 bases at J, with 13 bases between the two ends. CDR3 length: 15 residues. Germline CDR1 and CDR2: SGHTA and FQGNSA. CDR3 loop: CASSLGRALIDTQYF. The DNA of the CDR3 is TGTGCCAGCAGCTTAGGAAGGGCCCTGATAGATACGCAGTATTTT.

V and J are TRBV5-6 and TRBJ2-5; no reliable D call. V lost 1 base and J 4 bases, leaving 8 bases between the germline ends. Germline CDR1 is SGHDT and CDR2 is YYEEEE. The CDR3 consists of 13 residues. In nucleotides, the CDR3 is TGTGCCAGCAGCTTGACGGGCCCAGAGACCCAGTACTTC. Translated, it gives CASSLTGPETQYF.

This clonotype was detected only a few times. This sequence joins TRBV28 and TRBJ2-6; D is possibly TRBD2 (5 bases). Germline CDR1 MDHEN, CDR2 SYDVKM. This CDR3 has 18 residues. The CDR3 region is CATGPEEVTLRGANVLTF. Here the CDR3 DNA reads TGTGCGACCGGGCCCGAGGAGGTGACTCTAAGGGGGGCCAACGTCCTGACTTTC.

Worth noting for this clonotype: A single base separates this from a much larger clone, so it may be a read error. The chain has TRBV10-3 and TRBJ2-1, with 7 bases aligning to TRBD2. After removal of 1 base from V and 8 bases from J, the junction contained 14 bases not matched to a gene. This CDR3 comprises 17 residues. Germline CDR1 is ENHRY and CDR2 is SYGVKD. The CDR3 loop is CAISEFAGTTLLDEQFF. The DNA for the CDR3 is TGTGCCATCAGTGAGTTCGCCGGGACTACCCTTTTGGATGAGCAGTTCTTC.

There are many counts of this clonotype. The gene calls are TRBV4-1 and TRBJ2-2; TRBD1 aligns across 8 bases. The CDR3 is 16 residues long. The ends lost 1 base at V and 1 base at J; junction bases unmatched: 2. Germline loops: CDR1 MGHRA, CDR2 YSYEKL. DNA of the CDR3: TGCGCCAGCAGCCAAGTCACAGGGGGGAACACCGGGGAGCTGTTTTTT. The encoded protein is CASSQVTGGNTGELFF.

CDR3 protein: CASGSGEPSQFF. Written as DNA, the CDR3 is TGTGCTAGTGGTTCAGGGGAGCCCTCGCAGTTCTTC. J is TRBJ2-1 and V is TRBV12-5, with D possibly matching TRBD1 (6 bases). Germline V gene data show CDR1 as LGHNT and CDR2 as FRNRAP. Trimming removed 4 bases at V and 12 bases at J, with 13 bases between. CDR3 size: 12 residues.

The chain recombines TRBV6-1 with TRBJ1-5; D gene unclear. Trimming pared 8 bases from V and 9 bases from J, leaving 11 bases between. CDR3 size: 11 residues. The germline gives CDR1 MNHNS, CDR2 SASEGT. The chain's CDR3 is CASGGARPQHF. The CDR3 DNA reads as TGTGCCAGCGGAGGAGCGAGGCCCCAGCATTTT.

This clonotype was detected ten times or more. The genes are TRBV29-1 and TRBJ2-7; D ambiguous. Germline V gene lookup returns CDR1 SQVTM and CDR2 ANQGSEA. Trimming stripped 1 base from V and 4 bases from J, with 11 bases between. This CDR3 comprises 13 residues. CDR3 bases: TGCAGCGTTGAAGGCCAGGCCGAGTACGAGCAGTACTTC. Encoded protein: CSVEGQAEYEQYF.

This clonotype was seen a few times. This chain uses TRBV12-3 or TRBV12-4 with TRBJ2-3; 8 nucleotides match TRBD2. The CDR3 length is 16 residues. The V gene end was trimmed by 6 bases and the J gene end by 5 bases; junction bases not matched to a gene: 13. CDR3 DNA: TGTGCCAGCAGACCCCTCGGGGGGGGCGGAGGAGATACGCAGTATTTT. It yields the protein CASRPLGGGGGDTQYF.

This clonotype was seen at least ten times. The V gene is TRBV5-1, the J gene TRBJ2-3; 9 nucleotides match TRBD1. V trimming: 0 bases; J trimming: 1 base; junction bases outside the gene matches: 3. In germline, CDR1 is SGHRS, CDR2 YFSETQ. This CDR3 is built from 16 residues. The CDR3 nucleotides read TGCGCCAGCAGCTTGGAGACAGGGGGACGCACAGATACGCAGTATTTT. Its translation: CASSLETGGRTDTQYF.

This clonotype has a count of ten or more. V usage is TRBV3-1 and J usage is TRBJ2-1; no clear D gene. Germline V gives CDR1 LGHDT, CDR2 YNNKEL (reference sequence). V lost 0 bases to trimming and J lost 5 bases, with 20 bases between them. This CDR3 region has 18 residues. The CDR3 loop is CASSQDASGWGNDNEQFF. Here the CDR3 DNA reads TGTGCCAGCAGCCAAGATGCGTCCGGTTGGGGAAACGACAATGAGCAGTTCTTC.

The table lists this clonotype with many counts. The chain carries TRBV29-1 and TRBJ2-1; 12 bases match TRBD2. The length of the CDR3 is 13 residues. The V gene's germline CDR1 is SQVTM and CDR2 ANQGSEA. V was pared by 5 bases and J by 7 bases, with 3 bases of the junction left unmatched. CDR3 DNA sequence: TGCAGCGTTTCTAGCGGGAGGGGAAATGAGCAGTTCTTC. As protein: CSVSSGRGNEQFF.